This entry features one TCR beta chain sequence. The antigen remains undetermined. The source of the sample is a study of OX40 agonist ivuxolimab in advanced cancers. On the study more broadly: Dosing consisted of intravenous ivuxolimab at 0.01 to 10 mg/kg every 2 weeks. Dose-escalation patients had hepatocellular carcinoma, melanoma, renal cell or head and neck cancer. Two patients with cutaneous melanoma and one with hepatocellular carcinoma, three in total, showed partial responses.

The CDR3 is 15 amino acids. Trimming left V 4 bases short and J 2 bases short, with 10 bases between. Germline V gene lookup returns CDR1 SGHNT and CDR2 YYREEE (reference sequence). Study conclusions and caveats: Expanded clones belonging to CD8+ T cells outnumbered, on average, those of CD4+.

TCRdb keeps only in-frame clones here, not all; method: immunoSEQ multiplex PCR. The sample carries tens of thousands of clones, 82% recorded once. This receptor was taken from an adult with an advanced solid tumor such as melanoma, head and neck, liver or kidney cancer. The sample was CD4+ or CD8+ T cells sorted from blood, taken in a trial of the OX40 agonist ivuxolimab. The V call is TRBV5-4, the J call TRBJ2-6; D possibly uses TRBD1 or TRBD2 (5 bases each). This CDR3 reads CASSLVGAGANVLTF. In nucleotides, the CDR3 is TGTGCCAGCAGCCTGGTGGGGGCTGGGGCCAACGTCCTGACTTTC.